Shown below are 27 T cell receptor beta chains from a single sample sequenced in a study of PD-1 blockade in classical Hodgkin lymphoma. Assay used: immunoSEQ multiplex PCR; TCRdb lists only in-frame clones, some missing. The sample lists about 35,000 clones; more than 80% were seen once. Every patient was affected by relapse after autologous stem cell transplantation, while exposure to brentuximab vedotin was not uniform. Magnetic negative selection purified CD4+ T cells from thawed PBMCs. Sequenced material: CD4+ T cells from blood, taken at baseline. Receptor source: a human donor with classical Hodgkin lymphoma.

This chain connects TRBV6-5 to TRBJ2-7; D could derive from TRBD1 or TRBD2 (5 bases each). The germline V gene has CDR1 MNHEY and CDR2 SVGAGI. The CDR3 has 11 residues. Trimming left V 8 bases short and J 3 bases short, with 8 bases between. The CDR3 nucleotides read TGTGCCAGCGGGGACGGCTACGAGCAGTACTTC. The encoded protein is CASGDGYEQYF.

This clone showed up just once. The sample holds other DNA sequences that translate to the same CDR3. The chain joins TRBV18 to TRBJ2-5; unclear D gene. Germline V lookup: CDR1 KGHSH, CDR2 LQKENI. This CDR3 has 11 amino acids. Trimming shortened V by 1 base and J by 3 bases, and 0 bases separated the two germline ends. CDR3 DNA: TGTGCCAGCTCACCACAAGAGACCCAGTACTTC. Protein sequence: CASSPQETQYF.

This clone was counted once. V usage is TRBV19 and J usage is TRBJ2-5, with D perhaps TRBD2 (5 bases). The CDR3 runs 13 residues. Germline V gene lookup returns CDR1 LNHDA and CDR2 SQIVND (reference sequence). V was cut by 6 bases and J by 9 bases, with 17 bases left in between. The CDR3 nucleotides are TGTGCCAGTAGCCCCCCCGGGATTGAGGCCCAGTACTTC. Protein product: CASSPPGIEAQYF.

V usage is TRBV20-1 and J usage is TRBJ1-5, with D hard to call. The CDR3 is 11 amino acids. Germline assignment: CDR1 DFQATT and CDR2 SNEGSKA (reference sequence). The V gene lost 1 base and the J gene lost 6 bases, with 4 bases spanning the gap. Here the CDR3 DNA reads TGCAGTGCTAGAGTTGGTCAGCCCCAGCATTTT. It specifies CSARVGQPQHF.

The V gene is TRBV5-6, the J gene TRBJ1-1; no clear D. V lost 4 bases and J lost 3, with 13 bases in between. This CDR3 spans 14 amino acids. CDR1 is SGHDT and CDR2 is YYEEEE in the germline V gene. As DNA, the CDR3 is TGTGCCAGCAGCATATTGGTGAGGGACACTGAAGCTTTCTTT. The encoded protein is CASSILVRDTEAFF.

The chain joins TRBV11-2 to TRBJ2-1, with 7 bases fitting TRBD2. V was clipped by 4 bases and J by 7 bases; unmatched bases: 7. The CDR3 has 14 residues. CDR1 and CDR2 (germline): SGHAT, FQNNGV. The CDR3 bases are TGTGCCAGCAGCTCTATCGGACTAGGAAATGAGCAGTTCTTC. This encodes CASSSIGLGNEQFF.

The chain couples TRBV30 to TRBJ2-1; D call uncertain. Per the germline V gene, CDR1 is GTSNPN and CDR2 is SVGIG (reference sequence). The CDR3 consists of 12 residues. The ends were cut back, 4 bases at V and 12 bases at J, with 16 bases in the middle. CDR3 region: CAWIQTAARQFF. The CDR3 region has the DNA TGTGCCTGGATCCAGACCGCGGCTAGGCAGTTCTTC.

This clone was seen more than once but under ten times. The rearrangement joins TRBV5-1 to TRBJ1-2; D is undetermined. Germline lookup yields CDR1 SGHRS and CDR2 YFSETQ. This CDR3 spans 13 amino acids. V dropped 3 bases and J dropped 6 bases, with 12 bases sitting between them. CDR3 residues: CASSSDHGDGYTF. The CDR3 nucleotides read TGCGCCAGCAGCTCAGACCATGGCGATGGCTACACCTTC.

The rearrangement uses TRBV28 and TRBJ1-2, with a possible D match to TRBD1 (6 bases). V lost 8 bases and J 4 bases, leaving 17 bases between the germline ends. The CDR3 has 14 amino acids. Germline values: CDR1 MDHEN, CDR2 SYDVKM. The CDR3 spells CASSLYSDSYGYTF. The CDR3 DNA sequence: TGTGCCAGCTCCCTTTACTCGGACAGCTATGGCTACACCTTC.

The chain has TRBV28 and TRBJ1-1, with D unclear. CDR1 MDHEN and CDR2 SYDVKM come from the germline V gene. The CDR3 extends over 12 amino acids. Trimming cost V 6 bases and J 0 bases, with 5 bases left between them. The CDR3 DNA is TGTGCCAGCAGATCCGTGAACACTGAAGCTTTCTTT. This gives the protein CASRSVNTEAFF.

V usage is TRBV9 and J usage is TRBJ2-5; D is unclear. The CDR3 consists of 12 residues. The germline CDR1 and CDR2 sequences are SGDLS and YYNGEE. The germline V and J ends were trimmed by 0 bases and 5 bases, with 5 bases remaining between them. DNA for the CDR3: TGTGCCAGCAGCGTAGTCGGTGAGACCCAGTACTTC. Residues: CASSVVGETQYF.

The chain employs TRBV12-5 and TRBJ2-3, with 9 bases lining up with TRBD2. This CDR3 is 13 amino acids long. The V gene's germline CDR1 is LGHNT and CDR2 FRNRAP. The trim removed 8 bases at V and 1 base at J, leaving 1 base unmatched. Here the CDR3 DNA reads TGTGCTAGTCGGACTAGCGGCACAGATACGCAGTATTTT. It translates to CASRTSGTDTQYF.

The chain recombines TRBV7-9 with TRBJ2-1, with D perhaps TRBD1 or TRBD2 (7 bases each). V was cut by 4 bases and J by 0 bases, with 16 bases left in between. Germline V CDR1 and CDR2: SEHNR, FQNEAQ (reference sequence). This CDR3 region has 17 residues. The CDR3 DNA reads as TGTGCCAGCAGCTCGGGGGGACAGTCGAGCTCCTACAATGAGCAGTTCTTC. It translates to CASSSGGQSSSYNEQFF.

The chain recombines TRBV7-2 with TRBJ2-1, with 7 nucleotides matching TRBD2. Germline V gene lookup returns CDR1 SGHTA and CDR2 FQGNSA. This CDR3 comprises 15 residues. The V gene end was trimmed by 2 bases and the J gene end by 9 bases; junction bases not matched to a gene: 10. The CDR3 region is CASSLTGLTGGEQFF. The CDR3 DNA sequence: TGTGCCAGCAGCTTAACGGGACTAACTGGCGGTGAGCAGTTCTTC.

The chain has TRBV11-2 and TRBJ1-5, with D uncertain. This CDR3 contains 18 residues. Deletions cut 1 base from V and 7 bases from J, with 23 bases between. Per the germline V gene, CDR1 is SGHAT and CDR2 is FQNNGV. The CDR3 sequence: CASSLGMGGNLREQPQHF. As DNA, the CDR3 is TGTGCCAGCAGCTTAGGAATGGGAGGCAACCTACGGGAACAGCCCCAGCATTTT.

J is TRBJ2-5 and V is TRBV6-5, with 7 bases that match TRBD1. The CDR3 contains 16 residues. CDR1 and CDR2 from the germline V gene are MNHEY and SVGAGI. J gave up 4 bases and V 2 bases, and 10 bases lay outside the gene matches. In DNA, the CDR3 is TGTGCCAGCAGTTACGGTGGGACAGAAATCGGAGAGACCCAGTACTTC. Translating gives CASSYGGTEIGETQYF.

The chain couples TRBV11-2 to TRBJ2-3; no clear D. The V gene lost 5 bases and the J gene lost 3 bases, with 6 bases spanning the gap. CDR1 SGHAT and CDR2 FQNNGV come from the germline V gene. The CDR3 covers 12 residues. This CDR3 reads CASSRATDTQYF. The CDR3 nucleotides are TGTGCCAGCAGCCGAGCTACAGATACGCAGTATTTT. Drawing the rest from reference TRBV11-2 and TRBJ2-3, the complete variable domain is EAGVAQSPRYKIIEKRQSVAFWCNPISGHATLYWYQQILGQGPKLLIQFQNNGVVDDSQLPKDRFSAERLKGVDSTLKIQPAKLEDSAVYLCASSRATDTQYFGPGTRLTVL.

CDR3 residues: CASSRQGANTGELFF. CDR3 nucleotide sequence: TGTGCCAGCAGCCGGCAGGGCGCGAACACCGGGGAGCTGTTTTTT. The chain recombines TRBV28 with TRBJ2-2, with TRBD1 as a possible D gene (5 bases). Trimming removed 6 bases at V and 0 bases at J, with 11 bases between. From germline, CDR1 is MDHEN and CDR2 SYDVKM. This CDR3 comprises 15 residues.

The chain is built from TRBV4-2 and TRBJ2-1; D not resolved. V was pared by 4 bases and J by 3 bases, with 16 bases between. Germline assignment: CDR1 LGHNA and CDR2 YNFKEQ. The CDR3 totals 16 residues. CDR3 bases: TGTGCCAGCAGCCCTCAGCGAGGTAGAGACTACAATGAGCAGTTCTTC. It encodes CASSPQRGRDYNEQFF.

This chain connects TRBV11-2 to TRBJ1-2, with D hard to call. The V end was cut by 0 bases, the J end by 8 bases, with 10 bases between. The CDR3 is made up of 13 amino acids. Per germline, CDR1 SGHAT and CDR2 FQNNGV. DNA for the CDR3: TGTGCCAGCAGCTTAGAAGACGGGAGAGGCTACACCTTC. This codes for CASSLEDGRGYTF.

V is TRBV12-5 and J is TRBJ1-3, with D perhaps matching TRBD1 (5 bases). The germline CDR1 and CDR2 sequences are LGHNT and FRNRAP. The V end was cut by 1 base, the J end by 5 bases, with 9 bases between. The CDR3 extends over 14 amino acids. CDR3 sequence: CASGLGQRRNTIYF. CDR3 coding DNA: TGTGCTAGTGGTTTGGGACAGCGACGAAACACCATATATTTT.

This chain joins TRBV2 and TRBJ2-1; D might be TRBD1 (6 bases). Germline assignment: CDR1 SNHLY and CDR2 FYNNEI. The CDR3 is made up of 15 amino acids. V was trimmed by 5 bases and J by 9 bases, leaving 20 bases between them. CDR3 loop: CASSREQGSGGEQFF. The CDR3, as DNA: TGTGCCAGCAGTCGTGAACAGGGATCTGGGGGTGAGCAGTTCTTC.

The chain recombines TRBV27 with TRBJ1-2; 9 bases fit TRBD1. The CDR3 consists of 18 residues. The V and J ends lost 2 bases and 1 base, in that order; junction bases with no gene match: 11. Germline V lookup: CDR1 MNHEY, CDR2 SMNVEV (reference sequence). The CDR3 reads CASSLLAGTGRGNYGYTF. The DNA of the CDR3 is TGTGCCAGCAGTTTACTTGCCGGGACAGGGAGGGGTAACTATGGCTACACCTTC.

J is TRBJ2-4 and V is TRBV5-6, with a weak D call TRBD2 (6 bases). This CDR3 spans 16 amino acids. Germline V lookup: CDR1 SGHDT, CDR2 YYEEEE. Trimming pared 4 bases from V and 3 bases from J, leaving 17 bases between. The DNA for the CDR3 is TGTGCCAGCAGCCGATTTCTGCAGGGAGGCAAAAACATTCAGTACTTC. This sequence encodes CASSRFLQGGKNIQYF.

The V call is TRBV5-4, the J call TRBJ2-1; 8 nucleotides align to TRBD1. The CDR3 contains 16 residues. V was pared by 3 bases and J by 0 bases, with 5 bases of the junction left unmatched. Germline values: CDR1 SGHNT, CDR2 YYREEE (reference sequence). The CDR3 DNA sequence: TGTGCCAGCAGCTCCCCGACAGGGGACTCCTACAATGAGCAGTTCTTC. It codes for CASSSPTGDSYNEQFF. Based on the CDR3 plus reference TRBV5-4 and TRBJ2-1, the full variable domain is ETGVTQSPTHLIKTRGQQVTLRCSSQSGHNTVSWYQQALGQGPQFIFQYYREEENGRGNFPPRFSGLQFPNYSSELNVNALELDDSALYLCASSSPTGDSYNEQFFGPGTRLTVL.

The rearrangement links TRBV5-1 to TRBJ1-1; TRBD1 aligns across 10 bases. With V trimmed by 0 bases and J by 7 bases, 3 bases remained unmatched. The CDR3 is made up of 14 amino acids. CDR1 SGHRS and CDR2 YFSETQ come from the germline V gene. The CDR3 DNA sequence: TGCGCCAGCAGCTTGGGGGGACAGGGGTTTGAAGCTTTCTTT. Translating gives CASSLGGQGFEAFF.

This clone has a single count. The chain couples TRBV28 to TRBJ2-7; a possible D gene is TRBD1 (5 bases). Trimming removed 3 bases from V and 4 bases from J, with 19 bases in between. CDR3 size: 16 residues. From germline, CDR1 is MDHEN and CDR2 SYDVKM. DNA for the CDR3: TGTGCCAGCAGTTTTTTAATCTTCCGTGACAGTTACGAGCAGTACTTC. Protein sequence: CASSFLIFRDSYEQYF. Filled out from reference TRBV28 and TRBJ2-7, the complete variable domain reads DVKVTQSSRYLVKRTGEKVFLECVQDMDHENMFWYRQDPGLGLRLIYFSYDVKMKEKGDIPEGYSVSREKKERFSLILESASTNQTSMYLCASSFLIFRDSYEQYFGPGTRLTVT.